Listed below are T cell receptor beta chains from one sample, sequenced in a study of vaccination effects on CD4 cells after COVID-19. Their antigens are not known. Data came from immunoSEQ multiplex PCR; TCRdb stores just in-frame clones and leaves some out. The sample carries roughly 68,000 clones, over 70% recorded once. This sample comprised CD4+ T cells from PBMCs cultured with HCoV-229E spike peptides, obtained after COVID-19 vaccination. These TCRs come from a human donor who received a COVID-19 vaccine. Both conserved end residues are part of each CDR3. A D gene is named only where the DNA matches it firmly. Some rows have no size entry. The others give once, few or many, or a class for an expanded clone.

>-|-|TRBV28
CASSYSPMPDRNQPQHF
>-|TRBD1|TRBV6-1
CASSEGRGQNYGYTF
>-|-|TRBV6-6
CASSLVGVGNQPQHF
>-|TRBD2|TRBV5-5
CASSLREGVTKNIQYF
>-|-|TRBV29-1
CSVFAVTGTNTEAFF
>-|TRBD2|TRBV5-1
CASSLNGGAFQETQYF
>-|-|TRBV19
CASSDGQMNTEAFF
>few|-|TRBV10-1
CASSDGGSNQPQHF
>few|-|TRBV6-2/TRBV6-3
CASSIGGWDQPQHF
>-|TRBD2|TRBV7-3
CASSAGLAGGLDEQFF
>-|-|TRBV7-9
CASTQRGNTEAFF
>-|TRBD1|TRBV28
CASTRTGGRRGYTF
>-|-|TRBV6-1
CASSEVGTQYF
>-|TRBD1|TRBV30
CAWSVGRTGGQPQHF
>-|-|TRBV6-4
CASSPKQGLADTQYF
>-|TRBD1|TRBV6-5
CASRLDRADGYTF
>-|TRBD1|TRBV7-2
CASSLQGADGYTF
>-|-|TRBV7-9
CASSLGQVNTEAFF
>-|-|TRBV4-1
CASSQGLVGGDYGYTF
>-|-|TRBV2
CASSPRKSSYNSPLHF
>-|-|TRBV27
CASSLFSYTDTQYF
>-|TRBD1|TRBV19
CASSIGDSRWTQYF
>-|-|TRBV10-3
CAISEWGRENTGELFF
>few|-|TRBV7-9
CASSSVGANTGELFF
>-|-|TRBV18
CASSPQMGRWFTEAFF
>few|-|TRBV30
CAWQGYGNTIYF
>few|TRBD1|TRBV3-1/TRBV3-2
CASSQGYRGAGELFF